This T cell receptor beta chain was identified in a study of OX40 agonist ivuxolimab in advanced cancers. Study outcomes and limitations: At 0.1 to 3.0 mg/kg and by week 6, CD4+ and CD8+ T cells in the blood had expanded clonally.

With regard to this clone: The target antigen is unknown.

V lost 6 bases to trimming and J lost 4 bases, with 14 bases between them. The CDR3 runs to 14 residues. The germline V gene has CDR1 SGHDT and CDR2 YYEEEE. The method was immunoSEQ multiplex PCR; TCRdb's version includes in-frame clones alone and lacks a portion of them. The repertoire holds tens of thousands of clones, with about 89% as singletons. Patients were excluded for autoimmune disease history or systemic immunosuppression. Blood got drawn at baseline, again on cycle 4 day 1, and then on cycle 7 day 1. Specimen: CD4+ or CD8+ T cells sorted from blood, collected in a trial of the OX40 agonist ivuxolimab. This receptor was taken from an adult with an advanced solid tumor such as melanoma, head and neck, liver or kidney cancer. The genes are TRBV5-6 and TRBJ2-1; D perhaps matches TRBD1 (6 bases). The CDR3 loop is CASTQGQWYNEQFF. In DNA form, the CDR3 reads TGTGCCAGCACCCAAGGACAGTGGTACAATGAGCAGTTCTTC.